These 5 T cell receptor beta chains share one sample of origin, sequenced in a study of T cell repertoires in cytomegalovirus infection. Using its own MiXCR run on the reads, TCRdb lists one record per CDR3 protein. The sample has roughly 570,000 distinct CDR3 sequences, approximately 40% seen once; the top ten hold 48%. These TCRs' antigens remain unknown. Source: cultured PBMCs, taken from culture after CMV antigen stimulation. These receptors came from a human donor in good health (CMV status not recorded). Some clones in this sample may be carry-over from other donors' samples.

The chain combines TRBV7-8 with TRBJ2-7; 7 bases are a match to TRBD2. This CDR3 has 16 residues. From germline, CDR1 is SGHVS and CDR2 FQNEAQ. With V trimmed by 1 base and J by 6 bases, 12 bases remained unmatched. CDR3 protein: CASSLDPTAGAIEQYF. CDR3 sequence (DNA): TGTGCCAGCAGCTTAGATCCCACTGCGGGAGCGATCGAGCAGTACTTC.

The chain combines TRBV12-3 or TRBV12-4 with TRBJ1-1; D gene unclear. V was clipped by 7 bases and J by 5 bases, with 11 bases between them. This CDR3 has 12 residues. In DNA, the CDR3 is TGTGCCAGCACACGCCCGGGGACTGAAGCTTTCTTT. It is translated as CASTRPGTEAFF.

The V and J genes are TRBV19 and TRBJ2-2; 7 bases are a match to TRBD2. J was trimmed by 7 bases and V by 5 bases; bases with no gene match: 16. CDR1 is LNHDA and CDR2 is SQIVND in the germline V gene (reference sequence). CDR3 length: 17 residues. The CDR3 nucleotides read TGTGCCAGTAGTTGGCGGGGACTACCCCTTATTTACGGGGAGCTGTTTTTT. It is translated as CASSWRGLPLIYGELFF.

This chain uses TRBV5-4 with TRBJ2-1; 8 nucleotides align to TRBD2. The CDR3 runs 15 residues. CDR1 and CDR2 from the germline V gene are SGHNT and YYREEE (reference sequence). The junction had 5 bases not matched to a gene; V was cut back by 0 bases and J by 6 bases. CDR3 bases: TGTGCCAGCAGCTTGGGCGGACTAGCCTTCAATGAGCAGTTCTTC. Translated, it gives CASSLGGLAFNEQFF.

This clonotype has a count of ten or more. CDR3 sequence (DNA): TGTGCCAGCAGCTCACGGCCCGGGGTAGCGGAATATCAGTACTTC. Its protein is CASSSRPGVAEYQYF. This rearrangement joins TRBV7-8 to TRBJ2-7; D possibly corresponds to TRBD2 (6 bases). The CDR3 is 15 residues long. Germline-derived CDR1 and CDR2 are SGHVS and FQNEAQ. V gave up 4 bases and J gave up 10 bases, with 23 bases separating them.